Listed below are T cell receptor beta chains from one sample, sequenced in a study of blood T cell repertoires in COVID-19. Using immunoSEQ multiplex PCR, the repertoire was profiled, and TCRdb retains in-frame clones only, with some absent. The sample contains 190,000 or so clones, approximately 84% of which appear only once. Input material: PBMCs or T cells enriched from blood (not recorded which). The receptors come from a middle-aged man who had recovered from COVID-19. The CDR3 runs from the conserved cysteine through the conserved F or W. A D gene is named only where the DNA matches it firmly. Clone sizes are given selectively: once, few, many, or a class where the clone is expanded.

D gene | clone size | J gene | V gene | CDR3 protein | CDR3 DNA
- | - | TRBJ1-2 | TRBV28 | CASSFSGQQVANYGYTF | TGTGCCAGCAGTTTCAGTGGACAGCAAGTAGCTAACTATGGCTACACCTTC
- | - | TRBJ1-5 | TRBV7-8 | CASSSQGNSNQPQHF | TGTGCCAGCAGCTCTCAGGGGAATAGCAATCAGCCCCAGCATTTT
- | - | TRBJ1-2 | TRBV4-3 | CASSQDSTVPNYGYTF | TGCGCCAGCAGCCAAGATTCGACTGTTCCTAACTATGGCTACACCTTC
TRBD1 | once | TRBJ1-2 | TRBV27 | CASSRQGGDYGYTF | TGTGCCAGCAGCCGGCAGGGGGGAGACTATGGCTACACCTTC
- | - | TRBJ1-1 | TRBV6-5 | CASSFDRGTEAFF | TGTGCCAGCAGCTTTGACAGAGGAACTGAAGCTTTCTTT
- | - | TRBJ1-1 | TRBV19 | CASSIIGGKNTEAFF | TGTGCCAGTAGTATAATAGGGGGTAAGAACACTGAAGCTTTCTTT
- | - | TRBJ1-1 | TRBV11-1 | CASSSDTEAFF | TGTGCCAGCAGCTCGGACACTGAAGCTTTCTTT
- | - | TRBJ2-7 | TRBV5-1 | CASSLKQGKTYEQYF | TGCGCCAGCAGCTTGAAGCAGGGGAAAACCTACGAGCAGTACTTC
- | - | TRBJ1-2 | TRBV19 | CASSIVPYGYTF | TGTGCCAGTAGTATTGTCCCTTATGGCTACACCTTC
TRBD1 | - | TRBJ2-2 | TRBV5-6 | CASSLRRGTGYDYGELFF | TGTGCCAGCAGCTTGCGGCGCGGGACAGGGTATGACTACGGGGAGCTGTTTTTT
- | - | TRBJ1-2 | TRBV12-3/TRBV12-4 | CASSTALGGGYTF | TGTGCCAGCAGTACCGCCCTCGGGGGTGGCTACACCTTC
TRBD1 | - | TRBJ2-7 | TRBV9 | CASSVDRGPREQYF | TGTGCCAGCAGCGTAGACAGGGGGCCTCGCGAGCAGTACTTC
TRBD1 | - | TRBJ1-6 | TRBV6-2/TRBV6-3 | CASSYLLTGLDSPLHF | TGTGCCAGCAGTTACCTTCTGACAGGGTTGGATTCACCCCTCCACTTT
- | - | TRBJ1-2 | TRBV28 | CASSTLHGYTF | TGTGCCAGCAGTACATTACATGGCTACACCTTC
TRBD2 | - | TRBJ2-3 | TRBV6-1 | CASSEYSGGASDTQYF | TGTGCCAGCAGTGAGTATAGCGGGGGGGCATCGGATACGCAGTATTTT
- | - | TRBJ2-3 | TRBV24-1 | CATSVAGASTDTQYF | TGTGCCACCAGTGTGGCGGGGGCCTCCACAGATACGCAGTATTTT
- | - | TRBJ1-5 | TRBV24-1 | CATSPTDSNQPQHF | TGTGCCACCAGCCCGACAGATAGCAATCAGCCCCAGCATTTT
- | - | TRBJ1-1 | TRBV19 | CASREGWGTEAFF | TGTGCCAGCCGGGAAGGGTGGGGCACTGAAGCTTTCTTT
- | - | TRBJ1-2 | TRBV6-5 | CASSLTPNYGYTF | TGTGCCAGCAGCTTGACTCCTAACTATGGCTACACCTTC
TRBD1 | - | TRBJ1-2 | TRBV19 | CASSSGQDTLGYTF | TGTGCCAGTAGCTCCGGACAGGATACATTGGGCTACACCTTC
TRBD2 | - | TRBJ2-3 | TRBV4-1 | CASSQDRGIKAGGTDTQYF | TGCGCCAGCAGCCAAGATAGGGGAATTAAGGCGGGGGGCACAGATACGCAGTATTTT
TRBD1 | - | TRBJ1-1 | TRBV7-9 | CASSFGPQGGEAFF | TGTGCCAGCAGCTTCGGCCCACAGGGGGGTGAAGCTTTCTTT
- | once | TRBJ1-1 | TRBV2 | CASLGQGSAFF | TGTGCCAGCTTGGGGCAGGGATCAGCTTTCTTT
TRBD1 | - | TRBJ2-2 | TRBV6-5 | CASSTLDRGAGELFF | TGTGCCAGCAGTACCCTAGACAGGGGAGCCGGGGAGCTGTTTTTT
- | - | TRBJ1-4 | TRBV5-1 | CASSLIGAATNEKLFF | TGCGCCAGCAGCTTGATTGGGGCCGCAACTAATGAAAAACTGTTTTTT
- | - | TRBJ1-3 | TRBV28 | CASRFPGSGNTIYF | TGTGCCAGTCGATTTCCAGGGTCTGGAAACACCATATATTTT
- | - | TRBJ1-2 | TRBV2 | CASSATENYGYTF | TGTGCCAGCAGCGCGACTGAGAACTATGGCTACACCTTC
TRBD1 | once | TRBJ2-2 | TRBV5-8 | CASSWGQGYTGELFF | TGTGCCAGCAGCTGGGGACAGGGGTACACCGGGGAGCTGTTTTTT
- | - | TRBJ1-6 | TRBV3-1/TRBV3-2 | CASSQSRGMGSPLHF | TGTGCCAGCAGCCAAAGTAGGGGTATGGGTTCACCCCTCCACTTT
- | - | TRBJ1-2 | TRBV7-2 | CASSLTTGGGYGYTF | TGTGCCAGCAGCTTGACGACTGGGGGGGGCTATGGCTACACCTTC
- | - | TRBJ2-7 | TRBV6-6 | CASSPRRASYYEQYF | TGTGCCAGCAGCCCCCGAAGGGCTAGCTACTACGAGCAGTACTTC
TRBD1 | - | TRBJ1-2 | TRBV5-1 | CASSAQGGRSKGYGYTF | TGCGCCAGCAGCGCCCAGGGGGGCAGGTCGAAGGGCTATGGCTACACCTTC
- | - | TRBJ1-2 | TRBV2 | CASSEVGWGVANYGYTF | TGTGCCAGCAGTGAAGTCGGTTGGGGAGTAGCTAACTATGGCTACACCTTC
- | once | TRBJ1-1 | TRBV7-8 | CASSLWDNTEAFF | TGTGCCAGCAGCTTGTGGGACAATACTGAAGCTTTCTTT
- | - | TRBJ2-1 | TRBV5-1 | CASSLAANEQFF | TGCGCCAGCAGCTTGGCCGCGAATGAGCAGTTCTTC
- | once | TRBJ2-3 | TRBV7-7 | CASSGGVERPDTQYF | TGTGCCAGCAGCGGAGGGGTCGAGAGGCCAGATACGCAGTATTTT
TRBD2 | - | TRBJ2-7 | TRBV7-2 | CASSPDPGGSYEQYF | TGTGCCAGCAGCCCAGACCCGGGAGGGTCCTACGAGCAGTACTTC
- | - | TRBJ1-4 | TRBV3-1/TRBV3-2 | CASSQIGQRPEKLFF | TGTGCCAGCAGCCAAATAGGACAGCGGCCTGAAAAACTGTTTTTT
- | - | TRBJ2-6 | TRBV3-1/TRBV3-2 | CASSPKPGANVLTF | TGTGCCAGCTCCCCTAAGCCTGGGGCCAACGTCCTGACTTTC
- | - | TRBJ2-2 | TRBV6-2/TRBV6-3 | CASSYVGTGELFF | TGTGCCAGCAGTTACGTCGGCACCGGGGAGCTGTTTTTT
TRBD1 | - | TRBJ1-2 | TRBV7-2 | CASSLAKGQGGDGYTF | TGTGCCAGCAGCTTAGCGAAAGGACAGGGGGGTGATGGCTACACCTTC
- | few | TRBJ2-5 | TRBV5-6 | CASSSRSLETQYF | TGTGCCAGCAGCTCTAGAAGCCTTGAGACCCAGTACTTC
- | - | TRBJ1-1 | TRBV6-5 | CASSYDVRRGNTEAFF | TGTGCCAGCAGTTACGACGTAAGGAGAGGAAACACTGAAGCTTTCTTT